This section outlines one TCR beta chain sequence together with its context. This sample was taken from a study of blood T cell repertoires in COVID-19. At the level of the study: In each case, the material was cDNA or gDNA derived from T cells, B-cell-depleted T cells, or PBMCs.

TCRdb's table, derived via immunoSEQ multiplex PCR, lists solely in-frame clones and lacks some. The repertoire holds around 39,000 clones, 65% to 90% seen once, with over 5% in the top ten. Germline loops: CDR1 MGHDK, CDR2 SYGVNS. This CDR3 is built from 15 residues. V was cut by 1 base and J by 1 base, with 11 bases left in between. The clonotype comes from a middle-aged man with active COVID-19. The material sequenced was peripheral blood. V is TRBV25-1 and J is TRBJ2-7; possible D gene TRBD2, 6 bases. For the CDR3, the DNA is TGTGCCAGCAGTGAATTGGTTAGCGGTTCCTACGAGCAGTACTTC. It is translated as CASSELVSGSYEQYF.